These 5 T cell receptor beta chains came from one sample sequenced in a study of T cell responses to AZD1222 COVID-19 vaccine. The table came from immunoSEQ multiplex PCR; TCRdb's copy has only in-frame clones and leaves some out. The sample has some 200,000 clones, roughly 92% seen once. The specimen comprised peripheral blood, sampled 28 days after the second AZD1222 dose. Every receptor here comes from an adult who received the AZD1222 COVID-19 vaccine.

The CDR3 here is CASSLGSSGSMGTDTQYF. CDR3 DNA: TGCGCCAGCAGCTTGGGGTCTAGCGGGAGTATGGGCACAGATACGCAGTATTTT. V usage is TRBV5-1 and J usage is TRBJ2-3; 10 bases match TRBD2. Trimming took 0 bases from V and 1 from J; bases not matched to a gene: 8. Germline CDR1 and CDR2: SGHRS and YFSETQ. The CDR3 is 18 residues long.

The chain uses TRBV28 and TRBJ2-5; 10 bases are a match to TRBD1. The CDR3 runs 15 residues. Per germline, CDR1 MDHEN and CDR2 SYDVKM. The V gene end was trimmed by 2 bases and the J gene end by 5 bases; junction bases not matched to a gene: 5. This CDR3 is CASSLTGTGVETQYF. The CDR3 bases are TGTGCCAGCAGTTTAACGGGGACAGGGGTGGAGACCCAGTACTTC. Looking up the rest from reference TRBV28 and TRBJ2-5 gives the full variable domain: DVKVTQSSRYLVKRTGEKVFLECVQDMDHENMFWYRQDPGLGLRLIYFSYDVKMKEKGDIPEGYSVSREKKERFSLILESASTNQTSMYLCASSLTGTGVETQYFGPGTRLLVL.

V and J are TRBV7-9 and TRBJ2-2; unclear D gene. The CDR3 length is 13 residues. V shed 5 bases and J shed 6 bases, with 10 bases lying between them. Germline V gene data show CDR1 as SEHNR and CDR2 as FQNEAQ (reference sequence). The CDR3 reads CASSPLGPGELFF. In nucleotides, the CDR3 is TGTGCCAGCAGCCCCCTTGGGCCCGGGGAGCTGTTTTTT.

V usage is TRBV19 and J usage is TRBJ1-3, with D possibly TRBD1 on 5 matching bases. The CDR3 extends over 19 amino acids. Trimming removed 9 bases at V and 1 base at J, with 28 bases between. The V gene's germline CDR1 is LNHDA and CDR2 SQIVND (reference sequence). This CDR3 is CARVPNGRDLLVSGNTIYF. CDR3 sequence (DNA): TGTGCCAGGGTACCCAACGGACGGGACCTCCTTGTATCTGGAAACACCATATATTTT.

This clone appeared a single time. V usage is TRBV5-6 and J usage is TRBJ2-1; 7 nucleotides match TRBD1. This CDR3 spans 17 amino acids. The V and J ends lost 3 bases and 4 bases, in that order; junction bases with no gene match: 13. Germline lookup yields CDR1 SGHDT and CDR2 YYEEEE. This chain's CDR3 is CASSSLTPGQRYNEQFF. CDR3 coding DNA: TGTGCCAGCAGCTCCTTAACGCCGGGACAGCGGTACAATGAGCAGTTCTTC.